The rows below give T cell receptor beta chains drawn from one sample of a study of Graves' ophthalmopathy and Graves' hyperthyroidism. TCRdb used MiXCR to reprocess the multiplex PCR reads, holding one entry per CDR3 protein. This table holds 560,000 or so distinct CDR3 sequences, approximately 35% found once. Sequenced input: peripheral blood or thyroid tissue (not recorded which). The receptors come from an adult man with Graves' hyperthyroidism. Each CDR3 is given with its conserved first and last residue. D genes are given only for firm matches. The size of a clone is reported for some rows only, either as once, few or many, or as a class for expanded clones.

J | V | size | D | CDR3 | DNA
TRBJ2-3 | TRBV20-1 | - | - | CSARSDVPSTDTQYF | TGCAGTGCTAGGTCAGACGTGCCTAGCACAGATACGCAGTATTTT
TRBJ1-4 | TRBV2 | many | TRBD1 | CASRPGTGDEKLFF | TGTGCCAGCAGACCAGGGACAGGGGACGAAAAACTGTTTTTT
TRBJ2-7 | TRBV5-1 | - | TRBD2 | CASSLVSGLVVEQYF | TGCGCCAGCAGCTTGGTATCGGGACTAGTCGTTGAGCAGTACTTC
TRBJ1-2 | TRBV6-5 | many | TRBD1 | CASSEGQGAAGYTF | TGTGCCAGCAGTGAAGGACAGGGGGCGGCAGGCTACACCTTC
TRBJ1-5 | TRBV20-1 | many | - | CSARKLTGGHQPQHF | TGCAGTGCTAGAAAACTGACAGGAGGACATCAGCCCCAGCATTTT
TRBJ2-7 | TRBV9 | many | TRBD1 | CASSQGGTGVSEQYF | TGTGCCAGCTCTCAAGGGGGGACAGGGGTCTCCGAGCAGTACTTC
TRBJ2-7 | TRBV6-2/TRBV6-3 | few | TRBD1 | CASSLGQGVTNEQYF | TGTGCCAGCAGTCTCGGACAGGGGGTGACGAACGAGCAGTACTTC
TRBJ2-1 | TRBV7-9 | - | TRBD2 | CASSLTGSGSWYNEQFF | TGTGCCAGCAGCTTAACAGGGAGCGGGAGCTGGTACAATGAGCAGTTCTTC
TRBJ2-7 | TRBV10-2 | few | - | CASSVDSDSYEQYF | TGCGCCAGCAGTGTTGACAGTGACTCCTACGAGCAGTACTTC
TRBJ1-5 | TRBV19 | many | - | CASSIDRPGRRSNQPQHF | TGTGCCAGTAGTATAGATCGTCCAGGAAGGCGTAGCAATCAGCCCCAGCATTTT
TRBJ2-5 | TRBV6-5 | few | - | CASRPLGGQTQYF | TGTGCCAGCAGGCCACTAGGGGGGCAGACCCAGTACTTC
TRBJ1-5 | TRBV9 | few | - | CASSVWGEGQPQHF | TGTGCCAGCAGCGTTTGGGGGGAGGGTCAGCCCCAGCATTTT
TRBJ1-6 | TRBV2 | - | TRBD1 | CASSGDRWSISPLHF | TGTGCCAGCAGTGGGGACAGATGGTCGATTTCACCCCTCCACTTT
TRBJ2-5 | TRBV15 | - | - | CATSSSDSTQETQYF | TGTGCCACCAGCAGCTCGGACTCCACCCAAGAGACCCAGTACTTC
TRBJ2-2 | TRBV7-2 | - | TRBD1 | CASSAGTGNWPNTGELFF | TGTGCCAGCAGCGCCGGGACAGGGAACTGGCCGAACACCGGGGAGCTGTTTTTT
TRBJ1-2 | TRBV6-6 | - | - | CASSPVVDNYGYTF | TGTGCCAGCAGCCCAGTTGTTGATAACTATGGCTACACCTTC
TRBJ1-1 | TRBV20-1 | many | TRBD1 | CSAPAPTGLNTEAFF | TGCAGTGCCCCGGCCCCGACAGGGTTGAACACTGAAGCTTTCTTT
TRBJ2-5 | TRBV5-6 | - | - | CASSPRGRADTQYF | TGTGCCAGCAGCCCCAGGGGACGCGCAGATACGCAGTACTTC
TRBJ2-5 | TRBV11-2 | few | - | CASSLVREPWETQYF | TGTGCCAGCAGCTTAGTCAGGGAGCCATGGGAGACCCAGTACTTC
TRBJ1-1 | TRBV12-3/TRBV12-4 | many | TRBD1 | CASIVGQGAWNTEAFF | TGTGCCAGCATCGTCGGACAGGGGGCTTGGAACACTGAAGCTTTCTTT
TRBJ2-7 | TRBV2 | many | - | CASSPDLATYEQYF | TGTGCCAGCAGTCCCGACTTAGCCACCTACGAGCAGTACTTC
TRBJ1-5 | TRBV2 | many | TRBD1 | CASSADRDHNQPQHF | TGTGCCAGCAGTGCGGACAGGGATCACAATCAGCCCCAGCATTTT
TRBJ2-2 | TRBV6-6 | few | - | CASSLIGRSNTGELFF | TGTGCCAGCAGTTTAATCGGCAGATCGAACACCGGGGAGCTGTTTTTT
TRBJ2-3 | TRBV7-9 | many | TRBD2 | CASRRSGEGTDTQYF | TGTGCCAGCCGCCGTAGCGGGGAAGGCACAGATACGCAGTATTTT
TRBJ1-1 | TRBV29-1 | - | - | CSLGREGEAFF | TGCAGCTTAGGCAGGGAAGGTGAAGCTTTCTTT
TRBJ2-3 | TRBV12-3/TRBV12-4 | - | - | CASSSSSATGTDTQYF | TGTGCCAGCAGCTCCTCTTCAGCCACCGGAACAGATACGCAGTATTTT
TRBJ2-5 | TRBV7-7 | many | - | CASSPWVARDETQYF | TGTGCTAGCAGCCCTTGGGTTGCGCGTGACGAGACCCAGTACTTC
TRBJ2-7 | TRBV6-2/TRBV6-3 | - | - | CASSYTGINEQYF | TGTGCCAGCAGTTACACCGGGATCAACGAGCAGTACTTC
TRBJ2-7 | TRBV29-1 | many | TRBD2 | CSVEGGAFRAGDEQYF | TGCAGCGTTGAAGGGGGAGCGTTTAGAGCGGGAGACGAGCAGTACTTC
TRBJ2-5 | TRBV2 | many | - | CASSEQFETQYF | TGTGCCAGCAGTGAACAGTTCGAGACCCAGTACTTC
TRBJ2-1 | TRBV20-1 | - | TRBD2 | CSARRGLSRNEQFF | TGCAGTGCTAGGCGGGGACTATCACGCAATGAGCAGTTCTTC
TRBJ1-3 | TRBV2 | - | - | CASSPRGDGYTIYF | TGTGCCAGCAGCCCCAGGGGCGATGGCTACACCATATATTTT
TRBJ2-5 | TRBV24-1 | few | - | CATSDRRDSQETQYF | TGTGCCACCAGTGATCGACGGGACTCTCAAGAGACCCAGTACTTC
TRBJ1-1 | TRBV7-2 | - | - | CASNPGGTEAFF | TGTGCCAGCAACCCCGGGGGCACTGAAGCTTTCTTT
TRBJ2-5 | TRBV29-1 | - | TRBD2 | CRTGTSAQETQYF | TGCAGAACTGGGACTAGCGCACAAGAGACCCAGTACTTC
TRBJ1-1 | TRBV6-5 | many | - | CASSEQREAFF | TGTGCCAGCAGCGAACAGCGTGAAGCTTTCTTT